This T cell receptor beta chain was captured by sequencing in a study of T cell repertoires in cytomegalovirus infection. Study-wide findings and caveats: The study identified carriers of CMV plus the relevant HLA from cumulative public TCR beta family frequency. The ex vivo response was dominated by HLA-C-restricted CMV-specific TCR beta clonotypes.

The V and J ends lost 6 bases and 5 bases respectively, with 13 bases between them. The length of the CDR3 is 13 residues. The germline V gene has CDR1 SGHAT and CDR2 FQNNGV. This clonotype was observed many times. Its cognate antigen is unknown. TCRdb used MiXCR to reprocess the reads, holding one entry per CDR3 protein. Of about 490,000 distinct CDR3 sequences detected, roughly 12% appear once; the ten largest clones hold roughly a tenth. The chain combines TRBV11-2 with TRBJ1-1, with D possibly being TRBD1 (5 bases). The sequencing input was PBMCs. The clonotype was recovered from a human donor in good health (CMV status not recorded). Some clones in this sample may be carry-over from other donors' samples. The DNA of the CDR3 is TGTGCCAGCAGTGGGACGTTAGCGACTGAAGCTTTCTTT. It codes for CASSGTLATEAFF.